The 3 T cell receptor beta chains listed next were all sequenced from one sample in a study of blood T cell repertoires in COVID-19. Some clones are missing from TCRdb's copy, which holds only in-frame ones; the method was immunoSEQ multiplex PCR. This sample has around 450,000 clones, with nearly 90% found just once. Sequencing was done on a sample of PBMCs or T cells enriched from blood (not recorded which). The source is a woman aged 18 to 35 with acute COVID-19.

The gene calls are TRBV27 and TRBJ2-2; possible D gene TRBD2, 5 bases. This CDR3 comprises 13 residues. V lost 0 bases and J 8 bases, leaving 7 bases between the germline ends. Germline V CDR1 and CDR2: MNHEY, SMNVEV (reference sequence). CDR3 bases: TGTGCCAGCAGTTTATCACCGGGAGGGGAGCTGTTTTTT. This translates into CASSLSPGGELFF.

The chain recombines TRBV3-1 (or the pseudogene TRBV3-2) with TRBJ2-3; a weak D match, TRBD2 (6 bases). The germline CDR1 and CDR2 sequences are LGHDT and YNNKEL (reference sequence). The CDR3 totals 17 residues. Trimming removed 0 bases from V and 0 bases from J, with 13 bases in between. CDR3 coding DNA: TGTGCCAGCAGCCAAGATCTCTGGGGGACTAGCACAGATACGCAGTATTTT. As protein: CASSQDLWGTSTDTQYF.

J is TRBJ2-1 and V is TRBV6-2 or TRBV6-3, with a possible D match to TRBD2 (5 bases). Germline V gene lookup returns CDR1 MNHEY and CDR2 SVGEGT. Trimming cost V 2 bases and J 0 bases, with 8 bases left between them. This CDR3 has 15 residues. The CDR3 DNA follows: TGTGCCAGCAGTTACAGCCGGGACTCCTACAATGAGCAGTTCTTC. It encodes CASSYSRDSYNEQFF.